This TCR beta chain comes out of a study of spatial heterogeneity in lung cancer. Overall study context: Every unique TCR and UMI combination, on average, appeared more than ten times in raw reads.

TCRdb itself ran the 5' RACE reads through MiXCR, one entry per CDR3 protein. The data show fewer than 3,000 distinct CDR3 sequences, roughly 27% seen once. On this clonotype itself: This beta chain slipped into a library made for alpha chains as a stray read, so its size is not meaningful.

Germline V gene data show CDR1 as MNHEY and CDR2 as SVGAGI. Deletions cut 5 bases from V and 2 bases from J, with 14 bases between. CDR3 length: 15 residues. Time point denoted: blood at routine non-recurrence follow-up after resection. This receptor was obtained from a male donor with early-stage non-small cell lung cancer. The sample in question was PBMCs, obtained at follow-up. The genes are TRBV6-5 and TRBJ2-3; tentatively, D is TRBD1 or TRBD2 (5 bases each). The CDR3 is CASSPRQTTTDTQYF. CDR3 DNA: TGTGCCAGCAGTCCGCGACAGACTACCACAGATACGCAGTATTTT.